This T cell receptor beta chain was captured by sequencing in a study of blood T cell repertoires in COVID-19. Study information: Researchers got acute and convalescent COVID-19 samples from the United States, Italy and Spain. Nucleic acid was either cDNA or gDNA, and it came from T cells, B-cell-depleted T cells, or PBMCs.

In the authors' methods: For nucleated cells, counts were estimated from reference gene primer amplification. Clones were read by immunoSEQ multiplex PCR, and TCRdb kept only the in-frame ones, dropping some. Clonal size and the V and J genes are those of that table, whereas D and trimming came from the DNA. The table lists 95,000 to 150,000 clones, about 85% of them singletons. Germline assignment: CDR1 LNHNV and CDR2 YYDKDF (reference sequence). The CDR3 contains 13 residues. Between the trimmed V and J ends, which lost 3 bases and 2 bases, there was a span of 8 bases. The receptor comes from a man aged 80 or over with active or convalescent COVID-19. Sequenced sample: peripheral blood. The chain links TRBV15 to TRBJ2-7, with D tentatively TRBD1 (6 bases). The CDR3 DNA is TGTGCCACCAGCAGTGGGGGCCCCTACGAGCAGTACTTC. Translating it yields CATSSGGPYEQYF.